Listed below are T cell receptor beta chains from one sample, sequenced in a study of tumor T cells in aggressive B-cell lymphoma. The protocol was immunoSEQ multiplex PCR, while the TCRdb copy is restricted to in-frame clones and leaves out a portion. The sample holds 2,500 to 3,500 clones; about 89% are singletons and the top ten take roughly 5%. Sequencing was done on a sample of tumor tissue. Receptors were obtained from an adult with diffuse large B cell lymphoma. Both conserved end residues are part of each CDR3. A D gene is named only where the DNA matches it firmly. Not all rows give a size; the values are once, few, many and, for expanded clones, a class.

CASPNRTAPNYGYTF | TGTGCCAGCCCTAACAGGACAGCTCCTAACTATGGCTACACCTTC | 15 | TRBV6-4 | - | - | TRBJ1-2
CASSPDRALYTEAFF | TGTGCCAGCAGTCCGGACAGGGCCCTCTACACTGAAGCTTTCTTT | 15 | TRBV6-5 | TRBD1 | - | TRBJ1-1
CASSLVGDIYEQYF | TGCGCCAGCAGCTTGGTAGGGGACATTTACGAGCAGTACTTC | 14 | TRBV5-1 | - | once | TRBJ2-7
CASSPQGWRQYYEQYF | TGTGCCAGTAGTCCTCAGGGTTGGAGACAGTACTACGAGCAGTACTTC | 16 | TRBV19 | - | - | TRBJ2-7
CASSYTAEKLFF | TGTGCCAGCAGTTACACTGCCGAAAAACTGTTTTTT | 12 | TRBV6-7 | - | - | TRBJ1-4
CAWSAEGVYGYTF | TGTGCCTGGAGCGCCGAGGGAGTTTATGGCTACACCTTC | 13 | TRBV30 | - | - | TRBJ1-2
CASSLDGQDGNTIYF | TGCGCCAGCAGCTTGGATGGACAGGATGGAAACACCATATATTTT | 15 | TRBV5-1 | TRBD1 | - | TRBJ1-3
CASSVQSRGTEAFF | TGTGCCAGCAGTGTCCAATCCAGGGGCACTGAAGCTTTCTTT | 14 | TRBV6-1 | - | - | TRBJ1-1
CAISQSSGGRAYEQYF | TGTGCCATCAGTCAAAGCTCCGGGGGGAGGGCCTACGAGCAGTACTTC | 16 | TRBV10-3 | TRBD2 | - | TRBJ2-7
CASSLDYQGLHQPQHF | TGTGCCAGCAGTTTAGACTATCAGGGGCTTCATCAGCCCCAGCATTTT | 16 | TRBV27 | - | - | TRBJ1-5
CASSLRDRDTEAFF | TGTGCCAGCAGCTTAAGGGACAGGGACACTGAAGCTTTCTTT | 14 | TRBV7-9 | TRBD1 | once | TRBJ1-1
CASSVKEKLFF | TGTGCCAGCAGTGTTAAAGAAAAACTGTTTTTT | 11 | TRBV28 | - | - | TRBJ1-4
CASREGQGETQYF | TGTGCCAGCAGGGAAGGACAGGGAGAGACCCAGTACTTC | 13 | TRBV7-2 | TRBD1 | - | TRBJ2-5
CASSRGQPGNTIYF | TGTGCCAGCAGTAGGGGGCAACCTGGAAACACCATATATTTT | 14 | TRBV25-1 | TRBD1 | once | TRBJ1-3
CASSIRDRVNEQYF | TGTGCCAGTAGTATCCGGGACAGGGTTAACGAGCAGTACTTC | 14 | TRBV19 | TRBD1 | large | TRBJ2-7
CASSGQFSNQPQHF | TGTGCCAGCAGCGGACAGTTTAGCAATCAGCCCCAGCATTTT | 14 | TRBV11-2 | - | - | TRBJ1-5
CASSSTLASYEQYF | TGTGCCAGCAGCTCTACCCTAGCTTCCTACGAGCAGTACTTC | 14 | TRBV5-5 | - | - | TRBJ2-7
CASSFARGGVSGGEQYF | TGTGCCAGCAGCTTCGCCCGAGGGGGAGTTTCGGGTGGCGAGCAGTACTTC | 17 | TRBV7-2 | - | - | TRBJ2-7
CASSPSLDRGQPQHF | TGTGCCAGCTCCCCCAGCCTGGACAGGGGTCAGCCCCAGCATTTT | 15 | TRBV18 | TRBD1 | - | TRBJ1-5
CASSRPSEPRREATDTQYF | TGTGCCAGCAGTCGGCCATCGGAACCTAGACGGGAGGCCACAGATACGCAGTATTTT | 19 | TRBV28 | TRBD2 | - | TRBJ2-3
CASSQEIAAGGVTDTQYF | TGTGCCAGCAGCCAAGAGATCGCGGCGGGAGGGGTCACAGATACGCAGTATTTT | 18 | TRBV4-2 | TRBD2 | once | TRBJ2-3
CAISPDRGDGYTF | TGTGCCATCAGCCCTGACAGGGGAGACGGCTACACCTTC | 13 | TRBV10-3 | TRBD1 | - | TRBJ1-2
CASSRNQGLAGGSYNEQFF | TGTGCCAGCTCCCGCAACCAAGGACTAGCGGGAGGTTCCTACAATGAGCAGTTCTTC | 19 | TRBV18 | TRBD2 | - | TRBJ2-1
CASKEGNQPQHF | TGTGCCAGCAAGGAGGGCAATCAGCCCCAGCATTTT | 12 | TRBV13 | - | - | TRBJ1-5
CSAHAGTGGQETQYF | TGCAGCGCACATGCCGGGACAGGGGGCCAAGAGACCCAGTACTTC | 15 | TRBV29-1 | TRBD1 | - | TRBJ2-5
CASSGTPRAGGYYEQYF | TGTGCCAGCAGTGGAACGCCTAGGGCGGGAGGGTACTACGAGCAGTACTTC | 17 | TRBV27 | TRBD2 | once | TRBJ2-7
CASSGPPRDRGAGNTIYF | TGTGCCAGCAGCGGGCCCCCCCGGGACAGGGGCGCCGGAAACACCATATATTTT | 18 | TRBV9 | TRBD1 | once | TRBJ1-3
CASSQREGPRETQYF | TGTGCCAGCAGCCAGCGGGAGGGCCCACGGGAGACCCAGTACTTC | 15 | TRBV7-2 | TRBD2 | - | TRBJ2-5
CSVGSQGSSYEQYF | TGCAGCGTTGGATCGCAGGGTAGCTCCTACGAGCAGTACTTC | 14 | TRBV29-1 | - | - | TRBJ2-7
CASSPGTGYLHEQFF | TGTGCCAGCAGTCCAGGGACAGGATACCTCCATGAGCAGTTCTTC | 15 | TRBV28 | TRBD1 | - | TRBJ2-1
CASRRTGPSYGYTF | TGTGCCAGTAGGCGGACAGGCCCTAGCTATGGCTACACCTTC | 14 | TRBV19 | TRBD1 | - | TRBJ1-2
CASSPGGIAEETQYF | TGTGCCAGCAGCCCGGGGGGTATAGCGGAAGAGACCCAGTACTTC | 15 | TRBV5-4 | TRBD2 | - | TRBJ2-5
CAWRIPPPSGVGYEQYF | TGTGCCTGGAGGATTCCCCCCCCCTCAGGGGTGGGTTACGAGCAGTACTTC | 17 | TRBV30 | - | - | TRBJ2-7
CASSSTPGQGATTFF | TGTGCCAGCAGCTCAACTCCGGGACAGGGGGCAACCACTTTCTTT | 15 | TRBV28 | TRBD1 | - | TRBJ1-1
CASSIRGAKNIQYF | TGTGCCAGTAGTATTAGAGGGGCCAAAAACATTCAGTACTTC | 14 | TRBV19 | - | - | TRBJ2-4
CASSDGSSGNTIYF | TGTGCCAGCAGTGACGGTAGCTCCGGAAACACCATATATTTT | 14 | TRBV6-1 | - | few | TRBJ1-3
CASSSRLEQFF | TGTGCCAGCAGCTCCCGACTGGAGCAGTTCTTC | 11 | TRBV5-6 | - | - | TRBJ2-1
CASTQLESSYNSPLHF | TGTGCCAGCACCCAGTTGGAGAGCTCCTATAATTCACCCCTCCACTTT | 16 | TRBV7-9 | - | - | TRBJ1-6
CAISEGTGINYGYTF | TGTGCCATCAGTGAGGGGACAGGGATCAACTATGGCTACACCTTC | 15 | TRBV10-3 | TRBD1 | - | TRBJ1-2
CASSPGIGEQYF | TGTGCCAGCAGCCCCGGCATTGGGGAGCAGTACTTT | 12 | TRBV14 | - | - | TRBJ2-7
CASSLMAPSNERFF | TGTGCCAGCAGTTTAATGGCACCGTCTAATGAGCGGTTCTTC | 14 | TRBV27 | - | - | TRBJ2-1
CASSLIAGTQYF | TGTGCCAGCAGCTTAATAGCCGGGACCCAGTACTTC | 12 | TRBV7-2 | - | - | TRBJ2-5
CASTVRTPEAGDTQYF | TGTGCCAGCACCGTACGGACTCCCGAGGCAGGAGATACGCAGTATTTT | 16 | TRBV6-6 | - | - | TRBJ2-3
CASSLGTWSGTEAFF | TGTGCCAGCTCCCTCGGGACTTGGTCGGGCACTGAAGCTTTCTTT | 15 | TRBV6-5 | - | - | TRBJ1-1
CASSPLGGSEQYF | TGTGCCAGCTCACCCCTCGGGGGTTCCGAGCAGTACTTC | 13 | TRBV18 | - | - | TRBJ2-7
CASRTKGETEAFF | TGTGCCAGCAGGACTAAGGGAGAAACTGAAGCTTTCTTT | 13 | TRBV28 | - | - | TRBJ1-1
CASSLQRQGWYNEQFF | TGTGCCAGCAGCTTACAGAGGCAGGGTTGGTACAATGAGCAGTTCTTC | 16 | TRBV7-8 | - | - | TRBJ2-1
CASSRPGQVHYEQYF | TGTGCCAGCAGCAGGCCGGGACAGGTTCATTACGAGCAGTACTTC | 15 | TRBV6-1 | TRBD1 | - | TRBJ2-7
CASSHNTGSNEKLFF | TGTGCCAGCAGCCACAATACAGGGAGTAATGAAAAACTGTTTTTT | 15 | TRBV14 | - | - | TRBJ1-4
CASSFGGEQYF | TGTGCCAGCAGTTTCGGTGGCGAGCAGTACTTC | 11 | TRBV27 | - | - | TRBJ2-7
CASSVFQGHTEQFF | TGTGCCAGCAGCGTATTCCAGGGGCACACTGAGCAGTTCTTC | 14 | TRBV9 | - | - | TRBJ2-1
CASSLARGEQYF | TGTGCCAGCAGCTTAGCACGCGGAGAGCAGTACTTC | 12 | TRBV7-6 | - | - | TRBJ2-7
CASSVAQGNTGELFF | TGTGCCAGCAGCGTAGCTCAGGGAAACACCGGGGAGCTGTTTTTT | 15 | TRBV9 | - | - | TRBJ2-2
CASSQAPGLAGGRETQYF | TGCGCCAGCAGCCAAGCCCCTGGACTAGCGGGAGGTCGAGAGACCCAGTACTTC | 18 | TRBV4-3 | TRBD2 | - | TRBJ2-5
CASSLGQGRDEKLFF | TGTGCCAGCAGTTTAGGACAGGGCAGGGATGAAAAACTGTTTTTT | 15 | TRBV27 | TRBD1 | - | TRBJ1-4